This is a list of T cell receptor beta chains from one sample in a study of cytomegalovirus exposure and HLA in healthy donors. Produced via immunoSEQ multiplex PCR; TCRdb's table is partial and in-frame only. The data show 190,000 or so clones, with 80% to 85% seen just once and more than 1.5% held by the top ten. The sample taken for sequencing was PBMCs. These receptors were taken from a man aged 45-65 years in good health and CMV-seronegative. Each CDR3 is given with its conserved first and last residue. D genes are given only for firm matches. Expanded clones get a size class; other rows say once, few or many, or leave the size out.

d_gene: -; j_gene: TRBJ1-2; v_gene: TRBV10-1; abundance: few; CDR3nt: TGCGCCAGCAGTGAGTCGGCAGGGCGACCCTATGGCTACACCTTC; CDR3aa: CASSESAGRPYGYTF
d_gene: -; j_gene: TRBJ1-1; v_gene: TRBV5-1; abundance: -; CDR3nt: TGCGCCAGCAGTCAAAGGTCGGGATACACTGAAGCTTTCTTT; CDR3aa: CASSQRSGYTEAFF
d_gene: -; j_gene: TRBJ1-3; v_gene: TRBV7-9; abundance: -; CDR3nt: TGTGCCAGCAGCGAAGACAGCTCTGGAAACACCATATATTTT; CDR3aa: CASSEDSSGNTIYF
d_gene: TRBD1; j_gene: TRBJ2-5; v_gene: TRBV19; abundance: -; CDR3nt: TGTGCCAGTAAGGGGCAGGGGGCGTGGGAGACCCAGTACTTC; CDR3aa: CASKGQGAWETQYF
d_gene: -; j_gene: TRBJ2-7; v_gene: TRBV7-8; abundance: few; CDR3nt: TGTGCCAGCAGCTCCGGGAGAGGGAGGCCTTACGAGCAGTACTTC; CDR3aa: CASSSGRGRPYEQYF
d_gene: -; j_gene: TRBJ1-2; v_gene: TRBV5-4; abundance: -; CDR3nt: TGTGCCAGCAGCTTAGAGGTAACATCTAACTATGGCTACACCTTC; CDR3aa: CASSLEVTSNYGYTF
d_gene: -; j_gene: TRBJ2-1; v_gene: TRBV2; abundance: -; CDR3nt: TGTGCCAATGCAAACTATCCAAGCAAACAGTTCTTC; CDR3aa: CANANYPSKQFF
d_gene: TRBD1; j_gene: TRBJ1-2; v_gene: TRBV6-5; abundance: -; CDR3nt: TGTGCCAGCAGTTACCGGACAGGGGGCGCCGGCTATGGCTACACCTTC; CDR3aa: CASSYRTGGAGYGYTF
d_gene: TRBD2; j_gene: TRBJ2-3; v_gene: TRBV11-1; abundance: -; CDR3nt: TGTGCCAGCAGCTTACGCGGGGAGGGGCCAGATACGCAGTATTTT; CDR3aa: CASSLRGEGPDTQYF
d_gene: -; j_gene: TRBJ2-7; v_gene: TRBV28; abundance: -; CDR3nt: TGTGCCTCGACCCGCCGGGGGAGGGAGCAGTACTTC; CDR3aa: CASTRRGREQYF
d_gene: -; j_gene: TRBJ1-3; v_gene: TRBV7-2; abundance: -; CDR3nt: TGTGCCAGCAGCCCATTCGGGGGCTCTGGAAACACCATATATTTT; CDR3aa: CASSPFGGSGNTIYF
d_gene: -; j_gene: TRBJ2-1; v_gene: TRBV2; abundance: -; CDR3nt: TGTGCCAGCAGTATGGGCGTCCCATACAATGAGCAGTTCTTC; CDR3aa: CASSMGVPYNEQFF
d_gene: -; j_gene: TRBJ2-2; v_gene: TRBV5-1; abundance: -; CDR3nt: TGCGCCAGCAAAGGGCTCGGGGACACCGGGGAGCTGTTTTTT; CDR3aa: CASKGLGDTGELFF
d_gene: -; j_gene: TRBJ1-1; v_gene: TRBV28; abundance: -; CDR3nt: TGTGCCAGCAGTCTCGTCGGACTCACTGAAGCTTTCTTT; CDR3aa: CASSLVGLTEAFF
d_gene: -; j_gene: TRBJ1-4; v_gene: TRBV6-1; abundance: few; CDR3nt: TGTGCCAGCAGGACGGGAGGATCAGAAAAACTGTTTTTT; CDR3aa: CASRTGGSEKLFF
d_gene: TRBD1; j_gene: TRBJ1-1; v_gene: TRBV11-3; abundance: -; CDR3nt: TGTGCCAGCAGCCCCCGGACAGGGGGCAACACTGAAGCTTTCTTT; CDR3aa: CASSPRTGGNTEAFF
d_gene: TRBD1; j_gene: TRBJ1-1; v_gene: TRBV14; abundance: -; CDR3nt: TGTGCCAGCAGCCGACACCTGGGACAGGGCACTGAAGCTTTCTTT; CDR3aa: CASSRHLGQGTEAFF
d_gene: TRBD2; j_gene: TRBJ2-3; v_gene: TRBV7-9; abundance: -; CDR3nt: TGTTCCAGCAGCCTCTCTAGCGGGGGCCGCACAGATACGCAGTATTTT; CDR3aa: CSSSLSSGGRTDTQYF
d_gene: -; j_gene: TRBJ2-7; v_gene: TRBV28; abundance: -; CDR3nt: TGTGCCAGCAGAGAACCTGGAACAGCCTACGAGCAGTACTTC; CDR3aa: CASREPGTAYEQYF
d_gene: -; j_gene: TRBJ1-2; v_gene: TRBV7-2; abundance: -; CDR3nt: TGTGCCAGCAGCTCTTCCGGTGGCGGGCCTCGGTATGGCTACACCTTC; CDR3aa: CASSSSGGGPRYGYTF
d_gene: -; j_gene: TRBJ1-1; v_gene: TRBV19; abundance: -; CDR3nt: TGTGCCAGTCGGAGGATGAACACTGAAGCTTTCTTT; CDR3aa: CASRRMNTEAFF
d_gene: -; j_gene: TRBJ1-1; v_gene: TRBV7-9; abundance: -; CDR3nt: TGTTCCAGCAGCTTAGGCGGCCTGAACACTGAAGCTTTCTTT; CDR3aa: CSSSLGGLNTEAFF
d_gene: -; j_gene: TRBJ2-1; v_gene: TRBV4-3; abundance: -; CDR3nt: TGCGCCAGCAGCCAAGATGGAAGAGGCAATGAGCAGTTCTTC; CDR3aa: CASSQDGRGNEQFF
d_gene: TRBD1; j_gene: TRBJ2-7; v_gene: TRBV7-6; abundance: -; CDR3nt: TGTGCCAGCAGCGACCGGGACAGGGACTACGAGCAGTACTTC; CDR3aa: CASSDRDRDYEQYF
d_gene: -; j_gene: TRBJ1-5; v_gene: TRBV19; abundance: few; CDR3nt: TGTGCCAGTAGTAATGGACGGACAGTTGATCAGCCCCAGCATTTT; CDR3aa: CASSNGRTVDQPQHF
d_gene: -; j_gene: TRBJ1-4; v_gene: TRBV19; abundance: -; CDR3nt: TGTGCCAGTAGTAATCGGGACAACGGAAAACTGTTTTTT; CDR3aa: CASSNRDNGKLFF